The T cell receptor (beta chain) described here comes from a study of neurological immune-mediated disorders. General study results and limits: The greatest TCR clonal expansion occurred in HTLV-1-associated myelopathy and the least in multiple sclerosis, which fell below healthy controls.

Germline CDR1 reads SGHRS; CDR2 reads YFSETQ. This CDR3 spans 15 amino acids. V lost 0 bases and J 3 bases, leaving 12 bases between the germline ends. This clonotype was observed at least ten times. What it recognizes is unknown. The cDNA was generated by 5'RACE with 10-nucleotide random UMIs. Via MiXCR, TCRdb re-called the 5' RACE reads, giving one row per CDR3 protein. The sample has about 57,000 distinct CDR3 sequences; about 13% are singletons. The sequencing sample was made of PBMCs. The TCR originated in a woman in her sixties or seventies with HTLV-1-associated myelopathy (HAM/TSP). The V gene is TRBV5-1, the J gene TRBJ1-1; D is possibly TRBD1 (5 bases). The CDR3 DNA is TGCGCCAGCAGCTTGGTACCAGGGCGGGACACTGAAGCTTTCTTT. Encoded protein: CASSLVPGRDTEAFF.